The 7 T cell receptor beta chains presented below share a single source sample, sequenced in a study of human T cells and chemical hapten exposure. Each CDR3 protein is one row after TCRdb ran MiXCR on the RACE reads. This sample has tens of thousands of distinct CDR3 sequences, with 10% found just once. Time point described: patch test 2, 6 weeks after DPC sensitization. Treatment of the sample: therapeutic diphenylcyclopropenone sensitization with weekly scalp DPC. This specimen consisted of whole blood, obtained in connection with sensitization to the hapten diphenylcyclopropenone (DPC). The receptors derive from a woman in her forties or fifties with alopecia areata. Some clones in this sample may be carry-over from other donors' samples.

This clonotype occurred many times. The chain is built from TRBV2 and TRBJ1-2; 9 bases are shared with TRBD1. The CDR3 is 14 amino acids. V shed 4 bases, J shed 5 bases, and the junction held 5 bases outside the gene matches. The germline CDR1 and CDR2 sequences are SNHLY and FYNNEI. The CDR3 sequence is CASSGGTGYYGYTF. CDR3 bases: TGTGCCAGCAGTGGGGGGACAGGGTATTATGGCTACACCTTC.

This clonotype was seen repeatedly, ten times or more. The J gene is TRBJ2-7, the V gene TRBV20-1; no definite D call. CDR1 and CDR2 from the germline V gene are DFQATT and SNEGSKA (reference sequence). V was pared by 3 bases and J by 0 bases, with 15 bases between. CDR3 size: 15 residues. CDR3 in amino acids: CSASSRRTNSYEQYF. DNA of the CDR3: TGCAGTGCTAGTTCGAGGAGAACGAACTCCTACGAGCAGTACTTC.

This clonotype was found a few times. The V and J genes are TRBV9 and TRBJ2-7; D is unresolved. The V and J ends lost 0 bases and 4 bases respectively, with 11 bases between them. Germline V CDR1 and CDR2: SGDLS, YYNGEE. The CDR3 runs 14 residues. The CDR3, as DNA: TGTGCCAGCAGCGTAGCCCCTTCCGGGTACGAGCAGTACTTC. This translates into CASSVAPSGYEQYF. The full variable domain, completed using reference TRBV9 and TRBJ2-7, is DSGVTQTPKHLITATGQRVTLRCSPRSGDLSVYWYQQSLDQGLQFLIQYYNGEERAKGNILERFSAQQFPDLHSELNLSSLELGDSALYFCASSVAPSGYEQYFGPGTRLTVT.

V usage is TRBV5-5 and J usage is TRBJ2-7; TRBD2 matches 7 bases. Germline V gene data show CDR1 as SGHKS and CDR2 as YYEKEE (reference sequence). Trimming cost V 3 bases and J 3 bases; bases outside gene matches: 9. The CDR3 is 15 amino acids. DNA for the CDR3: TGTGCCAGCAGCTCCGATCCAGCGGGACTCTACGAGCAGTACTTC. It codes for CASSSDPAGLYEQYF.

On this clonotype itself: A much larger clone differs by one base, so this may be a read error. V is TRBV3-1 and J is TRBJ2-5; D remains ambiguous. V was clipped by 6 bases and J by 4 bases, with 6 bases between them. In germline, CDR1 is LGHDT, CDR2 YNNKEL (reference sequence). This CDR3 comprises 11 residues. CDR3 loop: CASRFGETQYF. The CDR3 DNA follows: TGTGCCAGCAGGTTTGGAGAGACCCAGTACTTC.

This chain joins TRBV20-1 and TRBJ2-5, with TRBD2 identical over 13 bases. V lost 6 bases and J lost 5; bases outside the gene matches: 6. There are 14 residues in the CDR3. The V gene's germline CDR1 is DFQATT and CDR2 SNEGSKA (reference sequence). This CDR3 is CSAQTSGRRETQYF. The CDR3 region has the DNA TGCAGTGCCCAGACTAGCGGGAGGAGGGAGACCCAGTACTTC.

This clonotype was observed a handful of times. The chain employs TRBV9 and TRBJ2-3; no reliable D call. The V end was cut by 4 bases, the J end by 0 bases, with 9 bases between. The length of the CDR3 is 14 residues. The germline CDR1 and CDR2 sequences are SGDLS and YYNGEE. The CDR3 sequence: CASSIGPSTDTQYF. CDR3 sequence (DNA): TGTGCCAGCAGCATCGGGCCTAGCACAGATACGCAGTATTTT.